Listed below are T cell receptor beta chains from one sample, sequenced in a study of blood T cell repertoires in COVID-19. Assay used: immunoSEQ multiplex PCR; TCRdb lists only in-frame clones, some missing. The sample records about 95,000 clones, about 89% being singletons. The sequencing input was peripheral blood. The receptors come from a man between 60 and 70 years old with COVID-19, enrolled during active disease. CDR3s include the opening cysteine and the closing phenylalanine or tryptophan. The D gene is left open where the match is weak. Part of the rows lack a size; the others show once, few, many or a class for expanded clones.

TGTGCCAGCAGTTTTCGCGAGAGCTCCTACAATGAGCAGTTCTTC CASSFRESSYNEQFF TRBJ2-1 15 NA TRBV27 NA
TGTGCCAGTACCCGGACAGGGGATGACACTGAAGCTTTCTTT CASTRTGDDTEAFF TRBJ1-1 14 NA TRBV19 TRBD1
TGTGCCAGCAGCCAATACGACAGGGAAAACATTCAGTACTTC CASSQYDRENIQYF TRBJ2-4 14 NA TRBV11-3 TRBD1
TGTGCCAGTAGTATCGTGGGGGCCGGCACTGAAGCTTTCTTT CASSIVGAGTEAFF TRBJ1-1 14 NA TRBV19 NA
TGTGCCTGGAGCTTCCTGACAGGGGAGAACACTGAAGCTTTCTTT CAWSFLTGENTEAFF TRBJ1-1 15 NA TRBV30 TRBD1
TGTGCCAGCAGCTTAGCCAGAACAGGCGCTCCTGGAAACACCATATATTTT CASSLARTGAPGNTIYF TRBJ1-3 17 NA TRBV7-8 NA
TGTGCCAGCAGTCTCCGGGAGGTACGTGAAAAACTGTTTTTT CASSLREVREKLFF TRBJ1-4 14 NA TRBV28 NA
TGCAGCGTTGATGCAGCGGGAGGATCCGAGCAGTACTTC CSVDAAGGSEQYF TRBJ2-7 13 few TRBV29-1 TRBD2
TGTGCCAGCAGCCAAGGGACTAGCGCTGGGGAGCTGTTTTTT CASSQGTSAGELFF TRBJ2-2 14 many TRBV3-1/TRBV3-2 TRBD2
TGTGCCAGCAGTTACTCGACAGGGACGTACACTGAAGCTTTCTTT CASSYSTGTYTEAFF TRBJ1-1 15 NA TRBV6-2/TRBV6-3 TRBD1
TGTGCCATCGCGAGCGGGAGCTTCGACAATGAGCAGTTCTTC CAIASGSFDNEQFF TRBJ2-1 14 NA TRBV10-3 TRBD2
TGTGCCAGCTCTCTCGGAGGCGGGCACAATGAGCAGTTCTTC CASSLGGGHNEQFF TRBJ2-1 14 NA TRBV6-4 NA
TGTGCCAGCAGACTACAGGGGGCGCAGGGCTACACCTTC CASRLQGAQGYTF TRBJ1-2 13 NA TRBV27 TRBD1
TGTGCCTGGACAGGCCCCGTGGGCACCATATATTTT CAWTGPVGTIYF TRBJ1-3 12 NA TRBV30 NA
TGTGCCAGCAGTTTCGGACAGCATTATGGCTACACCTTC CASSFGQHYGYTF TRBJ1-2 13 NA TRBV28 NA
TGTGCCAGCAGAACTAGCCGAAGCTCCTACAATGAGCAGTTCTTC CASRTSRSSYNEQFF TRBJ2-1 15 once TRBV6-5 NA
TGTGCCAGCAGCCCTGACAGATCAACTAATGAAAAACTGTTTTTT CASSPDRSTNEKLFF TRBJ1-4 15 NA TRBV7-6 NA
TGTGCCAGTAGTATTGACCCGCTTGGGGGCGCTAGCAATCAGCCCCAGCATTTT CASSIDPLGGASNQPQHF TRBJ1-5 18 NA TRBV19 NA
TGTGCCAGCAGCTCAACCTGGGGGCGGGCGAAATATCGGGAGCAGTACTTC CASSSTWGRAKYREQYF TRBJ2-7 17 NA TRBV7-9 NA
TGTGCCAGCAGCCAATCATATACTCCGGGACAGGGGAACACTGAAGCTTTCTTT CASSQSYTPGQGNTEAFF TRBJ1-1 18 NA TRBV16 TRBD1
TGCGCCAGCAGCGAGGGACAGGGCAGTGGCTACACCTTC CASSEGQGSGYTF TRBJ1-2 13 NA TRBV5-1 TRBD1
TGCGCCAGCAGCCTGCAAGGGGTGGTGGAGACCCAGTACTTC CASSLQGVVETQYF TRBJ2-5 14 NA TRBV5-1 NA
TGTGCCAGCTCACCACGCAAGGGGGACACTGAAGCTTTCTTT CASSPRKGDTEAFF TRBJ1-1 14 NA TRBV18 NA
TGTGCCAGCTCATCCGGGACTAGCGGGAGGACATCCGAGCAGTACTTC CASSSGTSGRTSEQYF TRBJ2-7 16 NA TRBV18 TRBD2
TGTGCCAGCAGCTCACAGGCAAGGGCCCAAGCGACTGAAGCTTTCTTT CASSSQARAQATEAFF TRBJ1-1 16 NA TRBV5-5 NA
TGTGCCAGCAGCTTAGATAGCCTAGCTGCGACCTCCTACGAGCAGTACTTC CASSLDSLAATSYEQYF TRBJ2-7 17 NA TRBV11-3 NA
TGTGCCAGTAGTGGGGCTGGCTACACCTTC CASSGAGYTF TRBJ1-2 10 NA TRBV19 NA
TGCGCCAGCAGCCAAGATTCGGCAGGGCTCTCCTCACCCCTCCACTTT CASSQDSAGLSSPLHF TRBJ1-6 16 NA TRBV4-3 NA
TGTGCCAGCAGCTTAGATTTCAGATATGGCTACACCTTC CASSLDFRYGYTF TRBJ1-2 13 NA TRBV11-3 NA
TGTGCCACCAGCAGAGATCGGAGGCGGACTAGCGGGCTTCACAATGAGCAGTTCTTC CATSRDRRRTSGLHNEQFF TRBJ2-1 19 NA TRBV15 TRBD2
TGCGCCAGCAGCCCCCAGGGGGCTAACAATCAGCCCCAGCATTTT CASSPQGANNQPQHF TRBJ1-5 15 NA TRBV5-1 TRBD1
TGCGCCAGCAGACCCTTCGGACAGGGGGAATATGGCTACACCTTC CASRPFGQGEYGYTF TRBJ1-2 15 few TRBV5-1 TRBD1
TGTGCCACCAGTTCCCCGGGGGTAAACTATGGCTACACCTTC CATSSPGVNYGYTF TRBJ1-2 14 once TRBV24-1 NA
TGTGCCAGCAGCTTCCACCACGGACAAGCCTACGAGCAGTACTTC CASSFHHGQAYEQYF TRBJ2-7 15 NA TRBV7-8 NA
TGTGCCAGCAGCACCGGGACAGGGAGGAATCAGCCCCAGCATTTT CASSTGTGRNQPQHF TRBJ1-5 15 NA TRBV5-4 TRBD1
TGTGCCAGCAGCTTGGGGGGGGGAAGACAGGCAACTGGCTACACCTTC CASSLGGGRQATGYTF TRBJ1-2 16 NA TRBV7-6 NA
TGCGCCAGCAGCCGACGGACAGGGGACGTCAGTGGCTACACCTTC CASSRRTGDVSGYTF TRBJ1-2 15 NA TRBV4-3 TRBD1
TGTGCCAGCTCACCACTAACACGGACAGAAATGAACACTGAAGCTTTCTTT CASSPLTRTEMNTEAFF TRBJ1-1 17 NA TRBV18 NA
TGTGCCAGCAGTTACTCGAGCGGAACAACTGAAGCTTTCTTT CASSYSSGTTEAFF TRBJ1-1 14 NA TRBV6-5 NA
TGCGCCAGCAGCGACACAGGGTCGTGGGTCTACGAGCAGTACTTC CASSDTGSWVYEQYF TRBJ2-7 15 NA TRBV23-1 NA
TGTGCCAGTACGACAGGCTTGGGGGCTTACGAGCAGTACTTC CASTTGLGAYEQYF TRBJ2-7 14 NA TRBV2 NA
TGTGCCAGCAGCTTTGGGGACAGATACGAGCAGTACTTC CASSFGDRYEQYF TRBJ2-7 13 NA TRBV5-4 TRBD1
TGTGCCATCAGTGAAGGGACTAGCGGAGGGGACGAGCAGTACTTC CAISEGTSGGDEQYF TRBJ2-7 15 NA TRBV10-3 TRBD2
TGCAGCGTTGAAGTAGGGGGCGGTAATGAAAAACTGTTTTTT CSVEVGGGNEKLFF TRBJ1-4 14 NA TRBV29-1 TRBD1
TGCGCCAGCAGCCAACTCGGGACAGGGGATGGCTACACCTTC CASSQLGTGDGYTF TRBJ1-2 14 NA TRBV5-1 TRBD1
TGCGCCAGCAGCCAAGACGAACGCGTCAACTCGGGGGACAGGGGTCTCTATGGCTACACCTTC CASSQDERVNSGDRGLYGYTF TRBJ1-2 21 NA TRBV4-1 TRBD1
TGTGCCAGCAGCTGGGTACACCAAGCGGGTCAGCCCCAGCATTTT CASSWVHQAGQPQHF TRBJ1-5 15 NA TRBV7-2 NA
TGTGCCAGTAATAACGCGGGTAGCGTAACAGATACGCAGTATTTT CASNNAGSVTDTQYF TRBJ2-3 15 NA TRBV19 NA